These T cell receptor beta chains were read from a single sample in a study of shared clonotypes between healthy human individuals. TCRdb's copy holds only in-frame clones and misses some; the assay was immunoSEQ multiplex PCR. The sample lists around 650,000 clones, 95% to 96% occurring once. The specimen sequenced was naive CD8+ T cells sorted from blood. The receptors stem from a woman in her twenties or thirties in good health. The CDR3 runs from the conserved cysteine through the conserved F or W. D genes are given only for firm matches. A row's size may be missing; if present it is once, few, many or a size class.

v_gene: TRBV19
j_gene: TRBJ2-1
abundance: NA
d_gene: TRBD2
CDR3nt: TGTGCCAGTAGACGGACTAGCGGGAGACACAATGAGCAGTTCTTC
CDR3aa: CASRRTSGRHNEQFF

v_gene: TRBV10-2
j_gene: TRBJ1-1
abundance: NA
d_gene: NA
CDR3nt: TGCGCCAGCAGCCCAGGAGAGAACACTGAAGCTTTCTTT
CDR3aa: CASSPGENTEAFF

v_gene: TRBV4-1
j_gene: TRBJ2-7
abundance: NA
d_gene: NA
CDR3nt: TGCGCCAGCAGCCAAGAAATAAAACAGGACGCCTACGAGCAGTACTTC
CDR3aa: CASSQEIKQDAYEQYF

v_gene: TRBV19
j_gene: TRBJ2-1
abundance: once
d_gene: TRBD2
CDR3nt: TGTGCCAGCGAAAACCTAGCGGGAGATTCGGCCTCCTACAATGAGCAGTTCTTC
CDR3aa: CASENLAGDSASYNEQFF

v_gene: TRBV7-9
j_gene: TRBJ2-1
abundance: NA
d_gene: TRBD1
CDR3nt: TGTGCCAGCAGCCACGGACAGGGAATTGTGAATGAGCAGTTCTTC
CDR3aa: CASSHGQGIVNEQFF

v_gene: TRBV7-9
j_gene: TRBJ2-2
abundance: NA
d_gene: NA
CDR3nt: TGTGCCAGCAGTGGTGGGCGGGGACGAAACACCGGGGAGCTGTTTTTT
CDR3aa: CASSGGRGRNTGELFF

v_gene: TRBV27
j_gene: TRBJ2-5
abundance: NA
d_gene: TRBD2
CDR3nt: TGTGCCAGCAGGAACCTAACTAGCGGCCAAGAGACCCAGTACTTC
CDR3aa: CASRNLTSGQETQYF

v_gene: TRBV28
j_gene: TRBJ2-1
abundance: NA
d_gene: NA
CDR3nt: TGTGCCAGCAGTTTCCCGGTTGGCAGGGGTGATAATGAGCAGTTCTTC
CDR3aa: CASSFPVGRGDNEQFF

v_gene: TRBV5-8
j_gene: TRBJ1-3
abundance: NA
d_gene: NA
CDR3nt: TGTGCCAGCAGCTTGGGGGTCAGCTCTGGAAACACCATATATTTT
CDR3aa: CASSLGVSSGNTIYF

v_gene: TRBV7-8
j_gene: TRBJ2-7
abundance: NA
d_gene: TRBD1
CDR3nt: TGTGCCAGCAGCACCCGGGACAGAGACTACGAGCAGTACTTC
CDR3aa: CASSTRDRDYEQYF

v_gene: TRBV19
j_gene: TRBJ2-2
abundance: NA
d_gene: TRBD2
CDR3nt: TGTGCCAGTAGTATCAGACGAAATGAAGCGGGAGGGCGGACCGGGGAGCTGTTTTTT
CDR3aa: CASSIRRNEAGGRTGELFF

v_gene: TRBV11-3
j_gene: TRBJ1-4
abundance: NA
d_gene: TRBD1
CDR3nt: TGTGCCAGCAGCTCCCCCAAACGGGACAGGGTCGCTGAAAAACTGTTTTTT
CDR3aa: CASSSPKRDRVAEKLFF

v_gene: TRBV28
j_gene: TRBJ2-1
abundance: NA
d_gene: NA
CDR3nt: TGTGCCAGCAGACGTCTTCTAGCATCTACGACCTACAATGAGCAGTTCTTC
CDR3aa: CASRRLLASTTYNEQFF

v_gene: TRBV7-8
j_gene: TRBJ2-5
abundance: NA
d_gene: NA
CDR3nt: TGTGCCAGCAGCTTAGGAGGGCGGGGAGAGACCCAGTACTTC
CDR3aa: CASSLGGRGETQYF

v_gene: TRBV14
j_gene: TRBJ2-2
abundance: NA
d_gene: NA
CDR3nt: TGTGCCAGCAGCCTTACTAGGGCCGGGGAGCTGTTTTTT
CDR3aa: CASSLTRAGELFF

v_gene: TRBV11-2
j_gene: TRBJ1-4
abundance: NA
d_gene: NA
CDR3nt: TGTGCCAGCAGCTTCAACAGTGCAACTAATGAAAAACTGTTTTTT
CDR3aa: CASSFNSATNEKLFF

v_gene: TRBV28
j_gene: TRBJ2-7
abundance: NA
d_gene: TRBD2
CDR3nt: TGTGCCAGCAGTTTAAGCGGGACTAGGCTGCGGGCGTCCTACGAGCAGTACTTC
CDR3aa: CASSLSGTRLRASYEQYF

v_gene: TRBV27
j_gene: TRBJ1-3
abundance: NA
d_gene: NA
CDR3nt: TGTGCCAGCAGTTCACTTAACTCTGGAAACACCATATATTTT
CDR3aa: CASSSLNSGNTIYF

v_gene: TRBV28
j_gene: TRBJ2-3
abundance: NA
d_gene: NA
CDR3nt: TGTGCCAGCAGTTATGCGGGCTGGGGCACAGATACGCAGTATTTT
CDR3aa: CASSYAGWGTDTQYF

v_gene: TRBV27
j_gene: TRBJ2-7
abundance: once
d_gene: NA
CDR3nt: TGTGCCAGCAGTCCCGCGGTCTACGAGCAGTACTTC
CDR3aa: CASSPAVYEQYF

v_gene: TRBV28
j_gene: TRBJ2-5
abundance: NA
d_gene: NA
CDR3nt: TGTGCCAGCAGTTTGTCCGTGGGGATGGTATGGGAGACCCAGTACTTC
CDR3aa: CASSLSVGMVWETQYF

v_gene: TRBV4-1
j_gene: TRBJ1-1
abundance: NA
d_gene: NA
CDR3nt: TGCGCCAGCAGCCCCGGAATAGCATCCATGAACACTGAAGCTTTCTTT
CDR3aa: CASSPGIASMNTEAFF

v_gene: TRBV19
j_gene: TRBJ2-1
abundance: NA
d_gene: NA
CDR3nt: TGTGCCAGTAGTATAGATCCAGTGCCTCCCTACAATGAGCAGTTCTTC
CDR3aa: CASSIDPVPPYNEQFF

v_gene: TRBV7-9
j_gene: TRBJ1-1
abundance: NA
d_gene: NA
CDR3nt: TGTGCCAGCAGCGATATTCTGGAGGAAGCTTTCTTT
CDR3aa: CASSDILEEAFF

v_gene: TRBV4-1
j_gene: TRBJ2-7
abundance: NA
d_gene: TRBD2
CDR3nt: TGCGCCAGCAGCCACCGACTAGCGGGAGAACAATCCTACGAGCAGTACTTC
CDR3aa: CASSHRLAGEQSYEQYF

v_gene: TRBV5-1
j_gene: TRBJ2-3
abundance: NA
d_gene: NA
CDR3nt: TGCGCCAGCCGATACGACAGGACGATAAGCACAGATACGCAGTATTTT
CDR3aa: CASRYDRTISTDTQYF

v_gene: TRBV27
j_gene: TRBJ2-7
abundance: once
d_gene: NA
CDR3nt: TGTGCCAGCAGTTTATCGGCAGGGCAGAGCTCCTACGAGCAGTACTTC
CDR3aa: CASSLSAGQSSYEQYF

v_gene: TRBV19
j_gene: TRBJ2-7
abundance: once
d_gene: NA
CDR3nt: TGTGCCAGTAGTATAGTCCCAGGACAGCTCTACGAGCAGTACTTC
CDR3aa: CASSIVPGQLYEQYF

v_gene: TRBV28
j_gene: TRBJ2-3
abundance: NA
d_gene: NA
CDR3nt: TGTGCCAGCAGTCTAGACCGGCAGAACCCCACAGATACGCAGTATTTT
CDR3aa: CASSLDRQNPTDTQYF

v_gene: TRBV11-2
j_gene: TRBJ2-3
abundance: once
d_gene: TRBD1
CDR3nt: TGTGCCAGCAGACAGGGGCATATGGGAACGCAGTATTTT
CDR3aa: CASRQGHMGTQYF

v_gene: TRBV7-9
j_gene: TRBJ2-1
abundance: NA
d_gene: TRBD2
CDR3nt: TGTGCCAGCAGCCAGGTGACTAGCGGCTATTACAATGAGCAGTTCTTC
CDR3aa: CASSQVTSGYYNEQFF

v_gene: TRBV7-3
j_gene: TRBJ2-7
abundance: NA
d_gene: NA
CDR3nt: TGTGCCAGCAGCTTAACAGAGCGGTACGAGCAGTACTTC
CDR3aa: CASSLTERYEQYF

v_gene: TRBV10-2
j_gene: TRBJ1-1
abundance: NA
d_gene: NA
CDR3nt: TGCGCCAGCAGTGAATTTTCGGCAGCGGACTACACTGAAGCTTTCTTT
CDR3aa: CASSEFSAADYTEAFF

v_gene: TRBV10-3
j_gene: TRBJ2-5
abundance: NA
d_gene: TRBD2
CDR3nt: TGTGCCATCAACGGCGGGACTAGTGAAGAGACCCAGTACTTC
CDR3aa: CAINGGTSEETQYF

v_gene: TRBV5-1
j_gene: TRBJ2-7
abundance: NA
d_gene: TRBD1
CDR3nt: TGCGCCAGCAGCTTATCCGGGACAGGGCTCCACGAGCAGTACTTC
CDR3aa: CASSLSGTGLHEQYF

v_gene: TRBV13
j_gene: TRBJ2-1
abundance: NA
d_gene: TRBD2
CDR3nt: TGTGCCAGCAGGGACACGGGACTAGCGGGGAATGAGCAGTTCTTC
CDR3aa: CASRDTGLAGNEQFF

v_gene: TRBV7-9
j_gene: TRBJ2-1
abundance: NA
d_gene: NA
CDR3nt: TGTGCCAGCAGCTCCCCCAGCGCTAACAATGAGCAGTTCTTC
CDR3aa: CASSSPSANNEQFF

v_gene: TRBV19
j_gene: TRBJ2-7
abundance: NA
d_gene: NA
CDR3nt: TGTGCCACCCGACCGGGACAAGGACATGACGAGCAGTACTTC
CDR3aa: CATRPGQGHDEQYF

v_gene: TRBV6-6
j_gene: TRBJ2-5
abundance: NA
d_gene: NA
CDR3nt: TGTGCCAGCAGTCACAGGGTTGGCGAGACCCAGTACTTC
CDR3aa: CASSHRVGETQYF

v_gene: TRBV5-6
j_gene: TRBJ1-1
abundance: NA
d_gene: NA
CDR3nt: TGTGCCAGCAGCTTGTTAGGGAACACTGAAGCTTTCTTT
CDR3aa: CASSLLGNTEAFF

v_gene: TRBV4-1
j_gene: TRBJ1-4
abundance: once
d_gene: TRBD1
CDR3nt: TGCGCCAGCAGCCCTCGGGACAGGATCATTGAAAAACTGTTTTTT
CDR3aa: CASSPRDRIIEKLFF

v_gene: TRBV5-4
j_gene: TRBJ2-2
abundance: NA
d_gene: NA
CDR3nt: TGTGCCAGCAGCTTTCAGGGGAACACCGGGGAGCTGTTTTTT
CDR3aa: CASSFQGNTGELFF

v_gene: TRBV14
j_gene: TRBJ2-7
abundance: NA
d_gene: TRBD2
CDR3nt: TGTGCCAGCAGCCAAGCTAGCGGGAGAGGCTACGAGCAGTACTTC
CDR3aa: CASSQASGRGYEQYF

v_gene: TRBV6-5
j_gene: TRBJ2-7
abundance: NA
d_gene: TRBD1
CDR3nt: TGTGCCAGCAGTTACCAACGGGACAGCTACGAGCAGTACTTC
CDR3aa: CASSYQRDSYEQYF

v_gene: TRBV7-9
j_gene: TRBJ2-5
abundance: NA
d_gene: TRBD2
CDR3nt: TGTGCCAGCAGTTTCCCTAGCGGGAGGGCCCTTGTGGAAGAGACCCAGTACTTC
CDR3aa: CASSFPSGRALVEETQYF

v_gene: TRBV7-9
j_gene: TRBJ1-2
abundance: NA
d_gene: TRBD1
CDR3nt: TGTGCCAGCAGCTTAGAGGGACAGGGTTTTTATGGCTACACCTTC
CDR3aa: CASSLEGQGFYGYTF

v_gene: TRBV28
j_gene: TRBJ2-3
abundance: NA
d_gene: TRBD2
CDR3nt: TGTGCCAGCAGTACTAGCGGGATTCAATCTAGCACAGATACGCAGTATTTT
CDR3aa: CASSTSGIQSSTDTQYF

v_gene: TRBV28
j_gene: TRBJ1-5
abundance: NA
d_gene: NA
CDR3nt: TGTGCCAGCAGTTTCTCCCCAAATCAGCCCCAGCATTTT
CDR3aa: CASSFSPNQPQHF

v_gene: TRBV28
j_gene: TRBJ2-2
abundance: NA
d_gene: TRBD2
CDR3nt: TGTGCCAGCAGCCGGGGACTAGCGGGAACTGACGGGGAGCTGTTTTTT
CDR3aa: CASSRGLAGTDGELFF

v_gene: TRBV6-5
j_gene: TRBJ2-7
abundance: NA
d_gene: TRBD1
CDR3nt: TGTGCCAGTTCCCGACAGGGCGGCGAGCAGTACTTC
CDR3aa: CASSRQGGEQYF

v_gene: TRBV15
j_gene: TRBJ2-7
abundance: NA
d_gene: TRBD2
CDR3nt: TGTGCCACCAGCAGGCCCTCGTCTAGCGGGTTCTACGAGCAGTACTTC
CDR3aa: CATSRPSSSGFYEQYF

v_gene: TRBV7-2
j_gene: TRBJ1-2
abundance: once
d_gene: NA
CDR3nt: TGTGCCAGCAGCTTAGGGTCCGCTTCAGGCTACACCTTC
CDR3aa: CASSLGSASGYTF

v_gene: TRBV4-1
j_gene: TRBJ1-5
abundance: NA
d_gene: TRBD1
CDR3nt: TGCGCCAGCAGCCTAGACAGGGGGCCTCAGCCCCAGCATTTT
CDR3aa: CASSLDRGPQPQHF

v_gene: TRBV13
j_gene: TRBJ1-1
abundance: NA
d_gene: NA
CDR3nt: TGTGCCAGCGGCGGGGGTACTGAAGCTTTCTTT
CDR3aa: CASGGGTEAFF

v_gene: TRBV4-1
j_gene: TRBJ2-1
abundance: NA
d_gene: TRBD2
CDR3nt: TGCGCCAGCAGCCACCTAGCGGGAGAGACAAATGAGCAGTTCTTC
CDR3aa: CASSHLAGETNEQFF

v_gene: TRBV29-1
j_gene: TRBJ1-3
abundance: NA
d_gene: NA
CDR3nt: TGCAGCGTTGAGGCCTCCGGAGACAGAGGAAACACCATATATTTT
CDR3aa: CSVEASGDRGNTIYF

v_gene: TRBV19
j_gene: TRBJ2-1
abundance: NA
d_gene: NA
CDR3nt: TGTGCCAGTAGTTCCCTGGTAATCTCCGAAGGGCCCTACAATGAGCAGTTCTTC
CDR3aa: CASSSLVISEGPYNEQFF

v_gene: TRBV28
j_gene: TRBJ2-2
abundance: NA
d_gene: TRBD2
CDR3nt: TGTGCCAGCAGCTCAAGAGCGGGAGTTAAAACCGGGGAGCTGTTTTTT
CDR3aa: CASSSRAGVKTGELFF

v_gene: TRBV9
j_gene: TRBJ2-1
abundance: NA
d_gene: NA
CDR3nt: TGTGCCAGCAGCGCACTGAACGATGAGCAGTTCTTC
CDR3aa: CASSALNDEQFF